This T cell receptor beta chain was profiled in a study of OX40 agonist ivuxolimab in advanced cancers. About the study: Enrolled patients in dose escalation had cancers that were hepatocellular carcinoma, melanoma, renal cell or head and neck cancer. Prior checkpoint blockade (anti-PD-1, anti-PD-L1 or anti-CTLA-4) was permitted; around 39% had it. Broader study findings: At 0.1 to 3.0 mg/kg and by week 6, clonal expansion occurred in CD4+ and CD8+ blood T cells.

TCRdb's copy holds only in-frame clones and misses some; the assay was immunoSEQ multiplex PCR. The sample contains 15,000 to 20,000 clones, 70% to 90% of which appear only once. As to this clone: Its matching antigen is unknown.

The CDR3 consists of 16 residues. V dropped 5 bases and J dropped 1; count of bases not matched to a gene: 8. Per the germline V gene, CDR1 is SGHTA and CDR2 is FQGNSA. J is TRBJ2-3 and V is TRBV7-2; 8 bases line up with TRBD2. The origin of this receptor is an adult with an advanced solid tumor such as melanoma, head and neck, liver or kidney cancer. Here the sequenced sample was CD4+ or CD8+ T cells sorted from blood, taken in a trial of the OX40 agonist ivuxolimab. CDR3 sequence reads: CASSPYGRGGTDTQYF. CDR3 nucleotides: TGTGCCAGCAGCCCTTACGGGAGGGGTGGCACAGATACGCAGTATTTT.